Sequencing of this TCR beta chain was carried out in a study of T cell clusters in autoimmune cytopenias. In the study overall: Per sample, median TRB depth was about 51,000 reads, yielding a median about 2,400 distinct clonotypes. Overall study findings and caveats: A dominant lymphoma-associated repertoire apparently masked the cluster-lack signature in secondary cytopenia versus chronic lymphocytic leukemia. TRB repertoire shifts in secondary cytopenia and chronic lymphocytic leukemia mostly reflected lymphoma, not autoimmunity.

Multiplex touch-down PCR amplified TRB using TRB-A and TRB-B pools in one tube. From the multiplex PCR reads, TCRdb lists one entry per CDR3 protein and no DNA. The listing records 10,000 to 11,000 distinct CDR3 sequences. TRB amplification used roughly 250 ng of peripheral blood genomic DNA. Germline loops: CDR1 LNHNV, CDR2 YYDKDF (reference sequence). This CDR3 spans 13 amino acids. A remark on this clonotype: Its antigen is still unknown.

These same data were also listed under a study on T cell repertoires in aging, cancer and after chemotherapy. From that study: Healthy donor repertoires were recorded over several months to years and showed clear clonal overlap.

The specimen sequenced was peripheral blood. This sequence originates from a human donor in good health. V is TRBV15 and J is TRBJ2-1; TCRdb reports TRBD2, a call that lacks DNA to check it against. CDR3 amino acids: CATGLADSNEQFF.